This T cell receptor beta chain was observed in a study of human T cells and chemical hapten exposure. Study summary: TCR yield per sample varied, mainly due to pooled library volumes.

The V and J ends lost 6 bases and 2 bases respectively, with 10 bases between them. The CDR3 runs to 13 residues. Germline CDR1 and CDR2: MNHEY and SVGEGT. Individual cDNA molecules received unique molecular identifiers in the library. TCRdb re-derived calls from the RACE reads in MiXCR, one entry per CDR3 protein. The table has 130,000 or so distinct CDR3 sequences, approximately 9.1% seen once. The table lists this clonotype with many counts. Time point defined: healthy volunteer bleed at 2 weeks. Blood, whole and unfractionated, served as the source for total RNA extraction. Sequences were obtained from whole blood. The sequence was obtained from a male donor in good health. Some clones in this sample may be carry-over from other donors' samples. The gene calls are TRBV6-2 or TRBV6-3 and TRBJ1-2; no reliable D call. For the CDR3, the DNA is TGTGCCAGCAGACAGCCTTCCAACTATGGCTACACCTTC. It specifies CASRQPSNYGYTF.